This T cell receptor beta chain was retrieved from a study of response to subunit inactivated influenza vaccine. In its sample, this clonotype was seen a few times. Trimming removed 3 bases at V and 3 bases at J, with 18 bases between. There are 17 residues in the CDR3. The germline gives CDR1 SGHTA, CDR2 FQGNSA. TCRdb fed the RT-PCR reads into MiXCR, producing one record per CDR3 protein. The sample holds about 570,000 distinct CDR3 sequences, around 11% seen once. A further study also used this sample, focusing on T cells expressing NK-cell markers. That work states: With UMIs, 5'RACE template switching was used to make TCR beta cDNA. With an anti-gamma-delta TCR antibody, sorting in several experiments was kept to alpha-beta TCR T cells. Each of six donors carried dominant NKG2C+ clonotypes accounting for roughly 1.0-7.5% of CD8+ T cells.

The chain joins TRBV7-2 to TRBJ2-1; perhaps TRBD1 as D (6 bases). The clonotype was recovered from a middle-aged man who received an inactivated influenza vaccine. The sequencing here drew on PBMCs from blood, taken on the day of vaccination. Here the CDR3 reads CASSFPITGSLYNEQFF. The CDR3 DNA reads as TGTGCCAGCAGCTTCCCGATTACAGGGTCCCTCTACAATGAGCAGTTCTTC.